This TCR beta chain was identified in a study of blood T cell repertoires in COVID-19. The protocol was immunoSEQ multiplex PCR, while the TCRdb copy is restricted to in-frame clones and leaves out a portion. Of 250,000 to 300,000 clones in the sample, about nine tenths were seen once. Participants' reported clinical history set cohort assignment. Before being deemed recovered, Cohort 3 donors had two negative PCRs, clearance, or symptom resolution. Notes on this clone: The same CDR3 can be traced to other DNA sequences in this sample.

V lost 6 bases, J lost 1 base, and 6 bases lay in between. Germline V gene sequence: CDR1 SQVTM, CDR2 ANQGSEA. This CDR3 contains 11 residues. Sequencing was performed on PBMCs or T cells enriched from blood (not recorded which). The receptor comes from a man younger than 35 who had recovered from COVID-19. The chain links TRBV29-1 to TRBJ2-5; weak D call: TRBD1 (5 bases). DNA of the CDR3: TGCAGCGTCAGGGTCCAAGAGACCCAGTACTTC. This translates into CSVRVQETQYF.